The T cell receptor (beta chain) under discussion was sequenced for a study of identical twins. Study findings and constraints: In beta out-of-frame sequences, the excess sharing between twins was weaker. Models came in too low on out-of-frame TCR alpha sharing in monozygotic twins.

The V gene's germline CDR1 is DFQATT and CDR2 SNEGSKA (reference sequence). The CDR3 is 12 residues long. Trimming removed 6 bases at V and 6 bases at J, with 12 bases between. This clonotype came up many times. Antigen unknown. Template switching introduced a universal primer site, and the cDNA bore unique molecular identifiers. TCRdb fed the 5' RACE reads into MiXCR, producing one record per CDR3 protein. The table shows around 280,000 distinct CDR3 sequences, with about 8.9% occurring only once. The sample was also linked to a second study, of yellow fever vaccine responses in identical twins.

Sequencing was carried out using memory (CD45RO+) T cells sorted from blood. V is TRBV20-1 and J is TRBJ2-1; TRBD1 is a possible D gene (5 bases). This TCR came from a woman younger than 35 in good health. CDR3 protein: CSAPGRVNEQFF. CDR3 nucleotides: TGCAGTGCGCCTGGCAGGGTCAATGAGCAGTTCTTC.